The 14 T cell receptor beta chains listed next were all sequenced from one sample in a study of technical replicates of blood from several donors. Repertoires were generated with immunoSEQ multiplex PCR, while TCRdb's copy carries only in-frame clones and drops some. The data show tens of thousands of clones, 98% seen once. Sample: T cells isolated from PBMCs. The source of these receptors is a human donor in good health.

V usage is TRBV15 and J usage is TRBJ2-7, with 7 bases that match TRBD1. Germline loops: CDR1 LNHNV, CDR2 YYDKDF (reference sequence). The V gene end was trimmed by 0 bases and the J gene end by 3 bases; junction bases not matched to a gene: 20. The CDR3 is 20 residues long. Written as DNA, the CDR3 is TGTGCCACCAGCAGAGATACTGGTCTGGACCTCGTAGACAGGGACTACGAGCAGTACTTC. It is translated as CATSRDTGLDLVDRDYEQYF.

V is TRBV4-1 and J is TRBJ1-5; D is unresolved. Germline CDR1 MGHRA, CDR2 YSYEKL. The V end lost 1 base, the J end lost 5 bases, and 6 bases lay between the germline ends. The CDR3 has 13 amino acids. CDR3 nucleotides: TGCGCCAGCAGCCAAGCTGTAGATCAGCCCCAGCATTTT. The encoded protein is CASSQAVDQPQHF.

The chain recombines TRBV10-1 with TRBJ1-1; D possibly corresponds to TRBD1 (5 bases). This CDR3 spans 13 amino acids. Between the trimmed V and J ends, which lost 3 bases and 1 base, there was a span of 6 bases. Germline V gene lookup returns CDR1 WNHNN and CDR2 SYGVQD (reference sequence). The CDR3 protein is CASSDGQNTEAFF. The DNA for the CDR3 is TGCGCCAGCAGTGATGGACAGAACACTGAAGCTTTCTTT.

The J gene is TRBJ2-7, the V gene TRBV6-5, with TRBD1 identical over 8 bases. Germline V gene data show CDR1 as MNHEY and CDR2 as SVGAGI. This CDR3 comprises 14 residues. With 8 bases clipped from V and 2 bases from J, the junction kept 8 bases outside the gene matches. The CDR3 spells CASESGTGTYEQYF. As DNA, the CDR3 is TGTGCCAGCGAATCCGGGACAGGCACCTACGAGCAGTACTTC.

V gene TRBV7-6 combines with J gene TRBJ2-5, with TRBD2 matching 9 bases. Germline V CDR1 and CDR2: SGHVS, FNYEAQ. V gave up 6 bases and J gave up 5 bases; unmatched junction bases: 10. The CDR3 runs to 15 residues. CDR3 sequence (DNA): TGTGCCAGCAGTCCCCCTAGCGGGGCGGGGGAGACCCAGTACTTC. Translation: CASSPPSGAGETQYF.

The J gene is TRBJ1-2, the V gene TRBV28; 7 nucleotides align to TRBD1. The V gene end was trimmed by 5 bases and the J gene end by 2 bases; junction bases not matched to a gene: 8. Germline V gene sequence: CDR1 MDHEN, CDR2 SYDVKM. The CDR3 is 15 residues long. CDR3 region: CASSQISTGNYGYTF. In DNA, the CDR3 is TGTGCCAGCAGTCAAATTTCGACAGGGAACTATGGCTACACCTTC.

The CDR3 reads CASSLRLKTQETQYF. In DNA form, the CDR3 reads TGTGCCAGCAGCTTACGACTGAAAACACAAGAGACCCAGTACTTC. The chain carries TRBV7-6 and TRBJ2-5; D gene unclear. The V gene lost 2 bases and the J gene lost 2 bases, with 12 bases spanning the gap. CDR3 size: 15 residues. CDR1 and CDR2 from the germline V gene are SGHVS and FNYEAQ.

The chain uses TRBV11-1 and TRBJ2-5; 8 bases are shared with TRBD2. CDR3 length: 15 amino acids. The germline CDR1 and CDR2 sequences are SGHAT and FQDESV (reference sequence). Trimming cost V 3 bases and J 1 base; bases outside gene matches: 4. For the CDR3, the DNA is TGTGCCAGCAGCTTCCGGCTAGCGGGCCAAGAGACCCAGTACTTC. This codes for CASSFRLAGQETQYF. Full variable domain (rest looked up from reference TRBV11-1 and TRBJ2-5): EAEVAQSPRYKITEKSQAVAFWCDPISGHATLYWYRQILGQGPELLVQFQDESVVDDSQLPKDRFSAERLKGVDSTLKIQPAELGDSAMYLCASSFRLAGQETQYFGPGTRLLVL.

The CDR3 reads CASSLSRDSPLHF. The CDR3 coding sequence is TGTGCCAGCAGCTTAAGCCGGGATTCACCCCTCCACTTT. This chain uses TRBV7-3 with TRBJ1-6; D is uncertain. Looked up from germline, CDR1 is SGHTA and CDR2 is FQGTGA. The CDR3 consists of 13 residues. V lost 1 base, J lost 8 bases, and 6 bases lay in between.

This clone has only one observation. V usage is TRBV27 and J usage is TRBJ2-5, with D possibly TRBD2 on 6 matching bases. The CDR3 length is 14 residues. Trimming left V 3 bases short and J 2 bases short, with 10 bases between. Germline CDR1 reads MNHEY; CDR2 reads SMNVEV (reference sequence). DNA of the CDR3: TGTGCCAGCAGTTTTGCGGGATGGCAAGAGACCCAGTACTTC. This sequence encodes CASSFAGWQETQYF.

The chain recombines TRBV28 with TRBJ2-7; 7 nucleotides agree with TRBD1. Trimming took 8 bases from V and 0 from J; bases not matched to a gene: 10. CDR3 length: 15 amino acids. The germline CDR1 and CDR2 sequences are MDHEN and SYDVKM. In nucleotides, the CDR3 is TGTGCCAGCGGAAAGGGACAGTGGTACTCCTACGAGCAGTACTTC. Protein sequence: CASGKGQWYSYEQYF.

CDR3 DNA: TGCGCCAGCAGCGGACCGGGACTAGCGGGCGCAGATACGCAGTATTTT. Its translation: CASSGPGLAGADTQYF. The J gene is TRBJ2-3, the V gene TRBV5-1; the match to TRBD2 covers 12 bases. Germline values: CDR1 SGHRS, CDR2 YFSETQ. This CDR3 region has 16 residues. The V segment lost 4 bases and the J segment 4 bases; nucleotides outside the gene matches: 7.

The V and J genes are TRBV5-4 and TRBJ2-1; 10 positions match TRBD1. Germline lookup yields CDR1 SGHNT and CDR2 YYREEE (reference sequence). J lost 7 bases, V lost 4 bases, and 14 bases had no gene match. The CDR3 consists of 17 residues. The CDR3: CASSAGGDRGIGNEQFF. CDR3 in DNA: TGTGCCAGCAGCGCGGGCGGGGACAGGGGAATTGGGAATGAGCAGTTCTTC.

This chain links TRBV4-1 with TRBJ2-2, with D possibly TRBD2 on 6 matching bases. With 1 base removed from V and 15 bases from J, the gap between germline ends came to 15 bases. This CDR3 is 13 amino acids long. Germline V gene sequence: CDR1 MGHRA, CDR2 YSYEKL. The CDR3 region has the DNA TGCGCCAGCAGCCAAGTAGTGGGCGGGAAGTTGTTTTTT. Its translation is CASSQVVGGKLFF.